This T cell receptor (beta chain) was retrieved from a study of identifying expanded T cells in peripheral blood. Germline CDR1 SEHNR, CDR2 FQNEAQ (reference sequence). The CDR3 has 17 amino acids. The V gene end was trimmed by 5 bases and the J gene end by 0 bases; junction bases not matched to a gene: 8. During the collection period, no donor immune events like infections were recorded. Clones were read by immunoSEQ multiplex PCR, and TCRdb kept only the in-frame ones, dropping some. The profile covers approximately 94,000 clones, with over 80% appearing a single time and less than 7% taken by the ten largest.

V usage is TRBV7-9 and J usage is TRBJ2-2, with 8 bases fitting TRBD1. The material sequenced was blood. The sequence was obtained from a person between 18 and 75 years old in good health. CDR3 coding DNA: TGTGCCAGCAGCCACCCCACAGGGGGAACGAACACCGGGGAGCTGTTTTTT. It encodes CASSHPTGGTNTGELFF.